One and the same sample provided the 13 T cell receptor beta chains below, sequenced in a study of T cells in Graves' hyperthyroidism and ophthalmopathy. RNA transcripts gave rise to amplified TCR beta CDR3 regions. First-round RT-PCR targeting the TCR CDR3 was performed with the HTBI primer set. TCRdb passed the multiplex PCR reads through MiXCR, listing each CDR3 protein once. The sample shows roughly 500,000 distinct CDR3 sequences, 46% of them seen only once. The sequenced sample was peripheral blood or thyroid tissue (not recorded which). The receptors were gathered from an adult woman with Graves' disease, either hyperthyroidism or ophthalmopathy (not recorded which).

The chain is built from TRBV25-1 and TRBJ1-4; weak D call: TRBD1 (6 bases). The ends were cut back, 3 bases at V and 3 bases at J, with 23 bases in the middle. The length of the CDR3 is 19 residues. Germline V lookup: CDR1 MGHDK, CDR2 SYGVNS. The CDR3 loop reads CASSERAGQRSRANEKLFF. As DNA, the CDR3 is TGTGCCAGCAGTGAGCGGGCGGGACAAAGGAGTAGGGCTAATGAAAAACTGTTTTTT.

The chain combines TRBV5-4 with TRBJ2-7, with D perhaps TRBD2 (5 bases). CDR1 is SGHNT and CDR2 is YYREEE in the germline V gene (reference sequence). Trimming removed 4 bases from V and 2 bases from J, with 16 bases in between. There are 15 residues in the CDR3. The CDR3 protein is CASSRVERAAYEQYF. The CDR3 nucleotides are TGTGCCAGCAGCCGAGTGGAGAGGGCCGCCTACGAGCAGTACTTC.

The table lists this clonotype with many counts. The chain employs TRBV7-2 and TRBJ2-6; 11 nucleotides align to TRBD1. J gave up 3 bases and V 7 bases, and 14 bases lay outside the gene matches. CDR3 length equals 19 residues. CDR1 is SGHTA, CDR2 FQGNSA, per germline. This CDR3 reads CASTVGPGQGAGGANVLTF. CDR3 coding DNA: TGTGCCAGCACCGTTGGCCCTGGACAGGGGGCGGGTGGGGCCAACGTCCTGACTTTC.

The V and J genes are TRBV6-2 or TRBV6-3 and TRBJ1-6; D perhaps matches TRBD1 (5 bases). Trimming cost V 2 bases and J 10 bases, with 18 bases left between them. The CDR3 runs 16 residues. Per germline, CDR1 MNHEY and CDR2 SVGEGT. This CDR3 is CASSYTWGPRGSPLHF. In DNA form, the CDR3 reads TGTGCCAGCAGTTACACGTGGGGACCGCGGGGGTCACCCCTCCACTTT.

Regarding this clonotype: An end of the junction does not agree with germline; a read error may underlie this. This chain joins TRBV5-1 and TRBJ1-5; D is ambiguous. Germline CDR1 is SGHRS and CDR2 is YFSETQ. The CDR3 totals 16 residues. Here the CDR3 reads CASSSVEGALNQPQHF. The DNA for the CDR3 is TGTGCCAGCAGCTCCGTGGAGGGTGCCCTCAATCAGCCCCAGCATTTT. The full variable domain, completed using reference TRBV5-1 and TRBJ1-5, is KAGVTQTPRYLIKTRGQQVTLSCSPISGHRSVSWYQQTPGQGLQFLFEYFSETQRNKGNFPGRFSGRQFSNSRSEMNVSTLELGDSALYLCASSSVEGALNQPQHFGDGTRLSIL.

The table lists this clonotype with many counts. The J gene is TRBJ1-1, the V gene TRBV28; possible D gene TRBD1, 6 bases. Trimming pared 3 bases from V and 10 bases from J, leaving 9 bases between. The CDR3 is 11 amino acids. Looked up from germline, CDR1 is MDHEN and CDR2 is SYDVKM. The CDR3, as DNA: TGTGCCAGCAGTTTCAAGGGGGGAGCTTTCTTT. The encoded protein is CASSFKGGAFF.

This clonotype occurred many times. This chain links TRBV6-4 with TRBJ1-6, with 8 bases matching TRBD1. This CDR3 region has 14 residues. CDR1 MRHNA and CDR2 SNTAGT come from the germline V gene. Trimming at V came to 8 bases and at J to 9 bases, leaving 9 bases not matched to a gene. The CDR3 DNA follows: TGTGCCAGCCTAGAGGACAGGGAAGGTTCACCCCTCCACTTT. Its protein is CASLEDREGSPLHF.

The chain carries TRBV6-1 and TRBJ1-4; no definite D call. In germline, CDR1 is MNHNS, CDR2 SASEGT. V was clipped by 1 base and J by 6 bases, with 6 bases between them. The CDR3 has 13 amino acids. CDR3 coding DNA: TGTGCCAGCAGTGAAGGGGGAGATGAAAAACTGTTTTTT. Its translation: CASSEGGDEKLFF.

The chain is built from TRBV10-3 and TRBJ2-7; 8 positions agree with TRBD1. The CDR3 covers 14 residues. Losses at the gene ends were 10 bases for V and 2 bases for J; bases not matched to a gene: 10. CDR1 and CDR2 from the germline V gene are ENHRY and SYGVKD. The CDR3 reads CATWPGQGTYEQYF. The CDR3 nucleotides are TGTGCCACATGGCCAGGACAGGGAACCTACGAGCAGTACTTC.

The genes are TRBV19 and TRBJ1-1; TRBD1 aligns across 7 bases. The CDR3 totals 13 residues. Unmatched junction bases numbered 7, after V lost 5 bases and J lost 7 bases. Germline loops: CDR1 LNHDA, CDR2 SQIVND (reference sequence). In nucleotides, the CDR3 is TGTGCCAGTAGTTACCGACAGGGTGATGAAGCTTTCTTT. This gives the protein CASSYRQGDEAFF.

The chain carries TRBV7-9 and TRBJ2-7; no reliable D call. V lost 5 bases and J 3 bases, leaving 11 bases between the germline ends. The CDR3 sequence is 13 residues long. Germline V CDR1 and CDR2: SEHNR, FQNEAQ (reference sequence). The CDR3 loop is CASSTLGGYEQYF. CDR3 bases: TGTGCCAGCAGCACGCTAGGTGGCTACGAGCAGTACTTC.

The V call is TRBV20-1, the J call TRBJ1-2, with TRBD1 matching 7 bases. Per the germline V gene, CDR1 is DFQATT and CDR2 is SNEGSKA (reference sequence). V gave up 0 bases and J gave up 6 bases; unmatched junction bases: 16. This CDR3 has 17 amino acids. CDR3 region: CSARDFATGMSDDGYTF. CDR3 DNA: TGCAGTGCTAGAGACTTTGCGACAGGGATGTCGGACGATGGCTACACCTTC.

The chain has TRBV15 and TRBJ1-2; 7 nucleotides match TRBD1. Unmatched junction bases numbered 7, after V lost 0 bases and J lost 9 bases. Germline V gene data show CDR1 as LNHNV and CDR2 as YYDKDF (reference sequence). There are 14 residues in the CDR3. CDR3 sequence: CATSRETGFHSYTF. CDR3 sequence (DNA): TGTGCCACCAGCAGAGAGACAGGGTTTCATAGCTACACCTTC.